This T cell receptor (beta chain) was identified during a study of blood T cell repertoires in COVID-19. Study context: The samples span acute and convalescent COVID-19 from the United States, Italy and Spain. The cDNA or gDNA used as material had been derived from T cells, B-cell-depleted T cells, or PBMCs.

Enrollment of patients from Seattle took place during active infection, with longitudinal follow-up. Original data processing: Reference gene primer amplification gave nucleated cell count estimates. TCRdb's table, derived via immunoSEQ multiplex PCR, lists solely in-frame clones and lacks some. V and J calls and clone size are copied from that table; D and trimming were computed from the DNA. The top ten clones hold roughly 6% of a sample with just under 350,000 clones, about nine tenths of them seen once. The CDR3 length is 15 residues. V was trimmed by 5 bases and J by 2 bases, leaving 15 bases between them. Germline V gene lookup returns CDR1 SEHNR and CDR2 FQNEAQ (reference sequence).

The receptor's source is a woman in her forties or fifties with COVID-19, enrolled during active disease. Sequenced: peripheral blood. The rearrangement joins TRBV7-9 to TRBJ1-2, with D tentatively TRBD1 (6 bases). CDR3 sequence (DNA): TGTGCCAGCAGCCCCACCGGGACAAACAACTATGGCTACACCTTC. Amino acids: CASSPTGTNNYGYTF.